The 15 T cell receptor beta chains reported below all come from one sample, sequenced in a study of patients and donors after allogeneic stem cell transplantation. TCRdb itself ran the RT-PCR reads through MiXCR, one entry per CDR3 protein. This sample carries about a million distinct CDR3 sequences, roughly 17% of them seen once, and the ten largest clones take roughly 6.4%. What was sequenced was blood, either unsorted or a sorted T cell fraction (not recorded which). All receptors derive from a human donor who was either an allogeneic HSCT recipient or a stem cell or donor lymphocyte infusion donor (not recorded which). It is not recorded whose cells these are; they may come from a transplant donor.

This chain connects TRBV15 to TRBJ2-7; D is perhaps TRBD1 (6 bases). Deletions cut 3 bases from V and 5 bases from J, with 11 bases between. This CDR3 spans 13 amino acids. CDR1 and CDR2 (germline): LNHNV, YYDKDF (reference sequence). Here the CDR3 DNA reads TGTGCCACCAGCAGTGACACAGGGAACGAGCAGTACTTC. Protein: CATSSDTGNEQYF.

This clonotype was counted a few times. The CDR3 bases are TGTGCCAGCAGCCAGCTAGCGGTCCTAGGAGCCGGGGAGCTGTTTTTT. It specifies CASSQLAVLGAGELFF. This chain uses TRBV4-2 with TRBJ2-2, with 7 bases that match TRBD2. V trimming: 3 bases; J trimming: 6 bases; junction bases outside the gene matches: 10. Germline CDR1 LGHNA, CDR2 YNFKEQ. The CDR3 totals 16 residues.

The sample holds a few counts of this clonotype. CDR3: CASSLIGTGGNGYTF. The CDR3 DNA reads TGTGCCAGCAGTTTAATAGGGACAGGGGGTAATGGCTACACCTTC. V gene TRBV12-3 or TRBV12-4 combines with J gene TRBJ1-2; TRBD1 aligns across 11 bases. This CDR3 spans 15 amino acids. V was clipped by 2 bases and J by 6 bases; unmatched bases: 5.

There are many counts of this clonotype. The rearrangement links TRBV12-3 or TRBV12-4 to TRBJ2-4; D may be TRBD2 (7 bases). V lost 1 base and J 8 bases, leaving 12 bases between the germline ends. There are 14 residues in the CDR3. The CDR3 DNA reads TGTGCCAGCAGTTTAGGCGGGGGCTGGTACATTCAGTACTTC. It is translated as CASSLGGGWYIQYF.

In this sample, this clonotype turned up many times. The rearrangement uses TRBV5-6 and TRBJ2-1; the D gene is possibly TRBD1 (6 bases). CDR3 length equals 15 residues. With 3 bases removed from V and 5 bases from J, the gap between germline ends came to 15 bases. Per the germline V gene, CDR1 is SGHDT and CDR2 is YYEEEE. CDR3 coding DNA: TGTGCCAGCAGCTCCGGGAAGACAGGTAACAATGAGCAGTTCTTC. Encoded protein: CASSSGKTGNNEQFF.

The chain employs TRBV5-6 and TRBJ2-2; no reliable D call. Trimming left V 2 bases short and J 6 bases short, with 5 bases between. This CDR3 comprises 12 residues. CDR1 is SGHDT and CDR2 is YYEEEE in the germline V gene. The CDR3 reads CASSLFAGELFF. DNA of the CDR3: TGTGCCAGCAGCTTATTCGCCGGGGAGCTGTTTTTT.

This clonotype came up a few times. The chain recombines TRBV20-1 with TRBJ2-1; 12 bases fit TRBD2. Germline CDR1 reads DFQATT; CDR2 reads SNEGSKA (reference sequence). Trimming removed 6 bases from V and 6 bases from J; junction bases left unmatched: 6. The CDR3 runs 14 residues. In nucleotides, the CDR3 is TGCAGTGCGCTACTAGCGGGAGGCCTCAATGAGCAGTTCTTC. Encoded protein: CSALLAGGLNEQFF.

This chain joins TRBV6-2 or TRBV6-3 and TRBJ2-5; 8 nucleotides agree with TRBD2. The CDR3 has 16 residues. Per germline, CDR1 MNHEY and CDR2 SVGEGT. V lost 2 bases, J lost 5 bases, and 10 bases stayed unmatched. DNA for the CDR3: TGTGCCAGCAGTTACGGGGTAGCGGGGTCGTGGGAGACCCAGTACTTC. Its translation: CASSYGVAGSWETQYF.

In its sample, this clonotype was seen a few times. V is TRBV12-3 or TRBV12-4 and J is TRBJ1-3; D unresolved. The V and J ends lost 6 bases and 5 bases respectively, with 17 bases between them. The CDR3 is 15 residues long. CDR3 DNA sequence: TGTGCCAGCAGCAAGAGCCAACCAGTTCGAAACACCATATATTTT. This codes for CASSKSQPVRNTIYF.

Only a few counts were recorded for this clonotype. The chain links TRBV5-1 to TRBJ1-2, with TRBD1 matching 8 bases. Germline-derived CDR1 and CDR2 are SGHRS and YFSETQ. Trimming at V came to 4 bases and at J to 6 bases, leaving 5 bases not matched to a gene. The CDR3 is 13 residues long. CDR3 protein: CASSTGQGNGYTF. The CDR3 DNA reads TGCGCCAGCAGCACCGGACAGGGCAATGGCTACACCTTC.

V is TRBV12-3 or TRBV12-4 and J is TRBJ1-1; no reliable D call. Trimming shortened V by 7 bases and J by 0 bases, and 12 bases separated the two germline ends. CDR3 length equals 14 residues. CDR3 nucleotides: TGTGCCAGCACCCCTTCCGGCCTGAACACTGAAGCTTTCTTT. It translates to CASTPSGLNTEAFF.

This clonotype came up a few times. The J gene is TRBJ2-7, the V gene TRBV9, with 7 bases identical to TRBD2. V gave up 0 bases and J gave up 2 bases; unmatched junction bases: 5. CDR1 is SGDLS, CDR2 YYNGEE, per germline. The CDR3 contains 15 residues. CDR3 protein: CASSVEFGLAYEQYF. Written as DNA, the CDR3 is TGTGCCAGCAGCGTAGAGTTCGGACTAGCCTACGAGCAGTACTTC. Full variable domain (outside the CDR3, taken from reference TRBV9 and TRBJ2-7): DSGVTQTPKHLITATGQRVTLRCSPRSGDLSVYWYQQSLDQGLQFLIQYYNGEERAKGNILERFSAQQFPDLHSELNLSSLELGDSALYFCASSVEFGLAYEQYFGPGTRLTVT.

This clonotype was counted between two and nine times. This sequence joins TRBV3-1 and TRBJ2-7; D unclear. Germline lookup yields CDR1 LGHDT and CDR2 YNNKEL (reference sequence). The CDR3 is 15 amino acids. V was clipped by 1 base and J by 3 bases, with 13 bases between them. CDR3 in amino acids: CASSQASNPGYEQYF. The CDR3 DNA is TGTGCCAGCAGCCAAGCCTCCAACCCCGGCTACGAGCAGTACTTC.

CDR3 nucleotide sequence: TGTGCCAGCAGCGGTCGACAGGGGGCTAGCACAGATACGCAGTATTTT. Translating it yields CASSGRQGASTDTQYF. The chain links TRBV7-2 to TRBJ2-3; 10 bases line up with TRBD1. Germline trimming cut 5 bases from V and 0 bases from J; bases unmatched to any gene: 5. The CDR3 length is 16 residues. CDR1 SGHTA and CDR2 FQGNSA come from the germline V gene.

This clonotype was detected only a few times. The chain links TRBV4-1 to TRBJ2-4; TRBD2 agrees at 7 bases. CDR1 is MGHRA and CDR2 is YSYEKL in the germline V gene. The CDR3 consists of 20 residues. V was pared by 1 base and J by 0 bases, with 15 bases of the junction left unmatched. The CDR3 protein is CASSQAGSPGGSSAKNIQYF. In DNA form, the CDR3 reads TGCGCCAGCAGCCAAGCAGGATCCCCCGGGGGGTCTTCAGCCAAAAACATTCAGTACTTC.